A selection of T cell receptor beta chains follows, all from one sample in a study of control samples from healthy donors and cancer patients. Profiling relied on immunoSEQ multiplex PCR, and the TCRdb table lists in-frame clones only, not all of them. The table lists about 180,000 clones, almost 90% of them singletons. The specimen was blood. These receptors were collected from a woman between 50 and 59 years old in good health. Each CDR3 is given with its conserved first and last residue. D genes are given only for firm matches. Clone size appears in some rows only: once, few, many, or a class for an expanded clone.

TRBJ2-7 | - | TRBV9 | 12 | - | TGTGCCAGCAGCGACTTGGGGAACGAGCAGTACTTC | CASSDLGNEQYF
TRBJ2-2 | - | TRBV9 | 16 | few | TGTGCCAGCAGCGATAGACAGCGCCGCCAAACCGGGGAGCTGTTTTTT | CASSDRQRRQTGELFF
TRBJ2-2 | TRBD2 | TRBV2 | 14 | - | TGTGCCAGCAGGACAATGACTAGCTCTGGGGAGCTGTTTTTT | CASRTMTSSGELFF
TRBJ2-2 | - | TRBV6-2/TRBV6-3 | 13 | - | TGTGCCAGCAGTTACGAGGTTCGCGGGGAGCTGTTTTTT | CASSYEVRGELFF
TRBJ2-7 | TRBD2 | TRBV28 | 16 | - | TGTGCCAGCAGCCCCGCGGGAGGTGGGGGGTTCTACGAGCAGTACTTC | CASSPAGGGGFYEQYF
TRBJ2-5 | TRBD2 | TRBV4-1 | 16 | - | TGCGCCAGCAGCCCCGGGGGAAGCGGGGGAATGGGGACCCAGTACTTC | CASSPGGSGGMGTQYF
TRBJ2-1 | - | TRBV9 | 16 | - | TGTGCCAGCAGCGTAGCTCTAGCGACAAATGACAATGAGCAGTTCTTC | CASSVALATNDNEQFF
TRBJ1-4 | - | TRBV19 | 15 | - | TGTGCCACGACCTCGGGGCCCAACGAGAGGGAAAAACTGTTTTTT | CATTSGPNEREKLFF
TRBJ1-1 | - | TRBV5-4 | 14 | - | TGTGCCAGCAGGGGGGACATGGACGGCACTGAAGCTTTCTTT | CASRGDMDGTEAFF
TRBJ1-2 | - | TRBV2 | 14 | - | TGTGCCAGCAGTCAGACCGGGACCGTAGGAGGCTACACCTTC | CASSQTGTVGGYTF
TRBJ2-2 | - | TRBV9 | 13 | - | TGTGCCAGCGCGCCGTATGACACCGGGGAGCTGTTTTTT | CASAPYDTGELFF
TRBJ2-1 | TRBD2 | TRBV2 | 17 | - | TGTGCCAGCATTGGGCTAGCGGGGGATGCCCCCTACAATGAGCAGTTCTTC | CASIGLAGDAPYNEQFF
TRBJ2-5 | - | TRBV6-2/TRBV6-3 | 12 | - | TGTGCCAGCAGTTACTGGACGGGACACCAGTACTTC | CASSYWTGHQYF
TRBJ2-7 | - | TRBV29-1 | 14 | - | TGCAGCGTAGCTGACAACCCCTTCCTCTACGAGCAGTACTTC | CSVADNPFLYEQYF